This section outlines one TCR beta chain sequence together with its context. Its matching antigen is unknown. This record comes from a study of T cell responses to AZD1222 COVID-19 vaccine. Findings and limits, study-wide: A rise in Spike-specific TCR breadth and depth followed two AZD1222 doses. Seropositive at baseline were only a handful of AZD1222 recipients. Of spike-specific TCRs, nearly half reportedly target regions left unmutated in variants.

Sequencing used immunoSEQ multiplex PCR; TCRdb keeps in-frame clones, though not all of them. The sample lists 140,000 to 150,000 clones; over 75% were seen once. The CDR3 totals 15 residues. The J segment lost 9 bases and the V segment lost 4 bases, leaving 9 bases of the junction unmatched. Germline V gives CDR1 LGHNA, CDR2 YSLEER. The material was peripheral blood, obtained 28 days after the second dose of the MenACWY control vaccine. This receptor was identified in an adult who received the MenACWY meningococcal vaccine as a control. The chain is built from TRBV4-3 and TRBJ2-1; 10 nucleotides agree with TRBD1. Written as DNA, the CDR3 is TGCGCCAGCAGCCTTTCCGGGACAGGGGCTGGTGAGCAGTTCTTC. It is translated as CASSLSGTGAGEQFF.